This T cell receptor (beta chain) comes out of a study of response to subunit inactivated influenza vaccine. Germline V CDR1 and CDR2: SGHTA, FQGNSA. This CDR3 has 15 residues. V was pared by 4 bases and J by 2 bases, with 5 bases of the junction left unmatched. TCRdb recomputed calls from the RT-PCR reads with MiXCR, one row per CDR3 protein. Of about 800,000 distinct CDR3 sequences detected, about 20% appear once; the ten largest clones hold approximately 10%. J is TRBJ2-7 and V is TRBV7-2; 10 positions agree with TRBD2. Sequenced here: PBMCs from blood, sampled roughly 5 days after vaccination. The clonotype comes from a man aged 50 to 60 who received an inactivated influenza vaccine. The CDR3 is CASSYVAGGPYEQYF. The CDR3 nucleotides read TGTGCCAGCAGCTATGTAGCGGGAGGCCCCTACGAGCAGTACTTC.